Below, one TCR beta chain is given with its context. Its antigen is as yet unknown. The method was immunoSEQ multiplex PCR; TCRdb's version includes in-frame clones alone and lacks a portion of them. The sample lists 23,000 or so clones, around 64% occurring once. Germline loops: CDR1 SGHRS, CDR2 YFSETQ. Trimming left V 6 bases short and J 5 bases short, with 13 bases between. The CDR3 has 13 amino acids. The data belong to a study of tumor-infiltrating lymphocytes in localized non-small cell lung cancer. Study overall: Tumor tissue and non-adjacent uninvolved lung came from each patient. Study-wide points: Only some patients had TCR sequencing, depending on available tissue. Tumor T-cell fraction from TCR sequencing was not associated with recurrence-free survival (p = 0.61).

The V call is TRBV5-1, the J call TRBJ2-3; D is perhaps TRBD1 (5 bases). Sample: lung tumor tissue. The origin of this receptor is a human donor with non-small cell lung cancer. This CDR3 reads CASTGQGRDTQYF. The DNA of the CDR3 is TGCGCCAGCACAGGGCAGGGTCGAGATACGCAGTATTTT.